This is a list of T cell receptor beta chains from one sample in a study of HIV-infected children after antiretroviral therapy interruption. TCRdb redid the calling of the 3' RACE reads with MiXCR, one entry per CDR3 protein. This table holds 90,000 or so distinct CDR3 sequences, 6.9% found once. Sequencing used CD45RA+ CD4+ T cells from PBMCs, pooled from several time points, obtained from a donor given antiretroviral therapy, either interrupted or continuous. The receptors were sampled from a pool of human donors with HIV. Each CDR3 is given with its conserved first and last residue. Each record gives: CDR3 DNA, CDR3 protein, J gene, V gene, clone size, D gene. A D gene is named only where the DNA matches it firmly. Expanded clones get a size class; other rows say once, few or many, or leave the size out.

CDR3nt: TGTGCCAGCAGTTTAGTAAGGACAGGGGGTCAGCCCCAGCATTTT
CDR3aa: CASSLVRTGGQPQHF
j_gene: TRBJ1-5
v_gene: TRBV12-3/TRBV12-4
abundance: NA
d_gene: TRBD1

CDR3nt: TGCGCCAGCAGCTCCCAGGGGAGGTCTGGGGCCAACGTCCTGACTTTC
CDR3aa: CASSSQGRSGANVLTF
j_gene: TRBJ2-6
v_gene: TRBV5-1
abundance: many
d_gene: NA

CDR3nt: TGTGCCAGCAGCTCGTTGGTAAACACTGAAGCTTTCTTT
CDR3aa: CASSSLVNTEAFF
j_gene: TRBJ1-1
v_gene: TRBV11-1
abundance: NA
d_gene: NA

CDR3nt: TGTGCCATCACCACGGACAGGGGTGGGATCATTCACTTC
CDR3aa: CAITTDRGGIIHF
j_gene: TRBJ2-7
v_gene: TRBV10-3
abundance: many
d_gene: TRBD1

CDR3nt: TGCAGCGTTGACTTGACAGATACGCAGTATTTT
CDR3aa: CSVDLTDTQYF
j_gene: TRBJ2-3
v_gene: TRBV29-1
abundance: many
d_gene: NA

CDR3nt: TGCGCCAGCAGCTTGGAGGGGGCAGACTATGGCTACACCTTC
CDR3aa: CASSLEGADYGYTF
j_gene: TRBJ1-2
v_gene: TRBV5-1
abundance: NA
d_gene: TRBD1

CDR3nt: TGTGCCACCAGTGATATGACTAGCGGGGATTACAATGAGCAGTTCTTC
CDR3aa: CATSDMTSGDYNEQFF
j_gene: TRBJ2-1
v_gene: TRBV24-1
abundance: many
d_gene: TRBD2

CDR3nt: TGCGCCAGCAGCACCCTGGACAGGGGGCAGGTTCGCGCTTTCTTT
CDR3aa: CASSTLDRGQVRAFF
j_gene: TRBJ1-1
v_gene: TRBV5-1
abundance: many
d_gene: TRBD1

CDR3nt: TGTGCCAGCAGTTTCGCGGAGGGACTCTACGAGCAGTACTTC
CDR3aa: CASSFAEGLYEQYF
j_gene: TRBJ2-7
v_gene: TRBV25-1
abundance: many
d_gene: NA

CDR3nt: TGCAGCGTTGGCAGGGGGGGAGGGTACGAGCAGTACTTC
CDR3aa: CSVGRGGGYEQYF
j_gene: TRBJ2-7
v_gene: TRBV29-1
abundance: NA
d_gene: NA

CDR3nt: TGTGCCAGCAGGCTTGGCGGGAGGAACTCCTACAATGAGCAGTTCTTC
CDR3aa: CASRLGGRNSYNEQFF
j_gene: TRBJ2-1
v_gene: TRBV28
abundance: many
d_gene: TRBD2

CDR3nt: TGTGCCAGCAGCCCCCGGACGGTTGCCTACGAGCAGTACTTC
CDR3aa: CASSPRTVAYEQYF
j_gene: TRBJ2-7
v_gene: TRBV13
abundance: many
d_gene: NA

CDR3nt: TGTGCCAGCGTGCCGGGACAATATAATTCGCCCCTCTACTTT
CDR3aa: CASVPGQYNSPLYF
j_gene: TRBJ1-6
v_gene: TRBV6-6
abundance: many
d_gene: NA

CDR3nt: TGTGCCAGCAGCTCATCGGACAGGGGGCATGCCGGGGAGCTGTTTTTT
CDR3aa: CASSSSDRGHAGELFF
j_gene: TRBJ2-2
v_gene: TRBV18
abundance: NA
d_gene: TRBD1

CDR3nt: TGCGCCAGCAGCATTAGCGGGACCACAGATACGCAGTATTTT
CDR3aa: CASSISGTTDTQYF
j_gene: TRBJ2-3
v_gene: TRBV5-1
abundance: few
d_gene: TRBD2

CDR3nt: TGTGCCAGCAGTCATGCTCGGGCTCGCACAGATACGCAGTATTTT
CDR3aa: CASSHARARTDTQYF
j_gene: TRBJ2-3
v_gene: TRBV12-3/TRBV12-4
abundance: many
d_gene: NA

CDR3nt: TGTGCCAGCAGCTTTCAAGCCTACGAGCAGTACTTC
CDR3aa: CASSFQAYEQYF
j_gene: TRBJ2-7
v_gene: TRBV5-6
abundance: many
d_gene: NA

CDR3nt: TGTGCTAGTGGACCAGACACCTCTGGAAACACCATATATTTT
CDR3aa: CASGPDTSGNTIYF
j_gene: TRBJ1-3
v_gene: TRBV12-5
abundance: many
d_gene: NA

CDR3nt: TGTGCCAGCAGTTACGAGTTATATGGTTACTACGAGCAGTACTTC
CDR3aa: CASSYELYGYYEQYF
j_gene: TRBJ2-7
v_gene: TRBV6-5
abundance: many
d_gene: NA

CDR3nt: TGTGCCAGCAGCTTGGGTACAGGGAAGTTCTTC
CDR3aa: CASSLGTGKFF
j_gene: TRBJ2-1
v_gene: TRBV5-4
abundance: NA
d_gene: NA

CDR3nt: TGTGCCAGCAGCTTAGGGCAGAGCCAAGAGACCCAGTACTTC
CDR3aa: CASSLGQSQETQYF
j_gene: TRBJ2-5
v_gene: TRBV11-2
abundance: few
d_gene: NA

CDR3nt: TGCAGTGCTAGAGATCGGAGGCAGGGGGCAGGGTACGAGCAGTACTTC
CDR3aa: CSARDRRQGAGYEQYF
j_gene: TRBJ2-7
v_gene: TRBV20-1
abundance: few
d_gene: TRBD1

CDR3nt: TGCGCCAGCAGCTTGGCCCAGGGGCTCTCCTACAATGAGCAGTTCTTC
CDR3aa: CASSLAQGLSYNEQFF
j_gene: TRBJ2-1
v_gene: TRBV5-1
abundance: few
d_gene: NA

CDR3nt: TGTGCCAGCAGCCCCCTTCCCGGGGAGCTGTTTTTT
CDR3aa: CASSPLPGELFF
j_gene: TRBJ2-2
v_gene: TRBV12-3/TRBV12-4
abundance: many
d_gene: NA

CDR3nt: TGCAGTGCTTTGGACAGCTCGAACACTGAAGCTTTCTTT
CDR3aa: CSALDSSNTEAFF
j_gene: TRBJ1-1
v_gene: TRBV20-1
abundance: NA
d_gene: NA

CDR3nt: TGTGCCAGCAGCTTGGGGGACAGGGTCAATGAGCAGTTCTTC
CDR3aa: CASSLGDRVNEQFF
j_gene: TRBJ2-1
v_gene: TRBV7-8
abundance: many
d_gene: TRBD1

CDR3nt: TGTGCCAGCAGTTTCTCAGGGACCTACGCGCAGTACTTC
CDR3aa: CASSFSGTYAQYF
j_gene: TRBJ2-7
v_gene: TRBV12-3/TRBV12-4
abundance: few
d_gene: NA

CDR3nt: TGCGCCAGCAGCTTGGGCAGGGAAGGGAATCAGCCCCAGCATTTT
CDR3aa: CASSLGREGNQPQHF
j_gene: TRBJ1-5
v_gene: TRBV5-1
abundance: many
d_gene: NA

CDR3nt: TGTGCCAGCAGCGTAGCCGACGCCGCCGGTACATACGAGCAGTACTTC
CDR3aa: CASSVADAAGTYEQYF
j_gene: TRBJ2-7
v_gene: TRBV9
abundance: NA
d_gene: NA

CDR3nt: TGTGCCAGCACCCTAAACAGGGCAGATACGCAGTATTTT
CDR3aa: CASTLNRADTQYF
j_gene: TRBJ2-3
v_gene: TRBV5-4
abundance: many
d_gene: NA

CDR3nt: TGTGCCAGCAGCGACTGGGGGGCCGGGCAGCTCTACTTT
CDR3aa: CASSDWGAGQLYF
j_gene: TRBJ2-2
v_gene: TRBV2
abundance: NA
d_gene: NA

CDR3nt: TGTGCCAGCAGCTTAGAGGGAGGATACAATGAGCAGTTCTTC
CDR3aa: CASSLEGGYNEQFF
j_gene: TRBJ2-1
v_gene: TRBV11-3
abundance: many
d_gene: NA

CDR3nt: TGCAGTGCTAGAGATTTGGGAGAATCAGCAGATACGCAGTATTTT
CDR3aa: CSARDLGESADTQYF
j_gene: TRBJ2-3
v_gene: TRBV20-1
abundance: many
d_gene: NA

CDR3nt: TGTGCTAGTGGTTTGATCGGTATTATACGTACGGCCGGGGAGCTGTTTTTT
CDR3aa: CASGLIGIIRTAGELFF
j_gene: TRBJ2-2
v_gene: TRBV12-5
abundance: many
d_gene: NA

CDR3nt: TGTGCCAGTAGTTCCCTCAGGGGGCGCATTACTGAAGCTTTCTTT
CDR3aa: CASSSLRGRITEAFF
j_gene: TRBJ1-1
v_gene: TRBV19
abundance: few
d_gene: TRBD1

CDR3nt: TGTGCCAGCACCGGTACCTACGAGCAGTACTTC
CDR3aa: CASTGTYEQYF
j_gene: TRBJ2-7
v_gene: TRBV2
abundance: many
d_gene: NA

CDR3nt: TGTGCCAGCAGCTTACGGCAGGGCCCTGGAAACACCATATATTTT
CDR3aa: CASSLRQGPGNTIYF
j_gene: TRBJ1-3
v_gene: TRBV11-3
abundance: NA
d_gene: NA

CDR3nt: TGTGCCAGCAGACCCAAAGCCGGGGGGGAGACAGATACGCAGTATTTT
CDR3aa: CASRPKAGGETDTQYF
j_gene: TRBJ2-3
v_gene: TRBV6-5
abundance: many
d_gene: TRBD2

CDR3nt: TGTGCCAGCACCCGGTCCTGGGAGCATGGGGTGGGCGAGCAGTACTTC
CDR3aa: CASTRSWEHGVGEQYF
j_gene: TRBJ2-7
v_gene: TRBV12-3/TRBV12-4
abundance: few
d_gene: NA

CDR3nt: TGTGCCAGTAGTATGCTAGCGGGAGTGGGCATTGGTGAGCAGTTCTTC
CDR3aa: CASSMLAGVGIGEQFF
j_gene: TRBJ2-1
v_gene: TRBV19
abundance: many
d_gene: TRBD2

CDR3nt: TGTGCCATCAGTGTAACAGGGGGCCGCACAGATACGCAGTATTTT
CDR3aa: CAISVTGGRTDTQYF
j_gene: TRBJ2-3
v_gene: TRBV10-3
abundance: many
d_gene: TRBD1

CDR3nt: TGCAGCGTTGCCAAGCAGGGTGGGGGTCACGAGCAGTACTTC
CDR3aa: CSVAKQGGGHEQYF
j_gene: TRBJ2-7
v_gene: TRBV29-1
abundance: many
d_gene: NA

CDR3nt: TGTGCCAGCGGCGCCGGGCTAGGCACTGAAGCTTTCTTT
CDR3aa: CASGAGLGTEAFF
j_gene: TRBJ1-1
v_gene: TRBV2
abundance: many
d_gene: NA